Below are 19 T cell receptor beta chains sequenced from a single sample in a study of blood T cell repertoires in COVID-19. Sequencing was performed with immunoSEQ multiplex PCR; in TCRdb, only in-frame clones are kept and a portion is missing. This table has about 270,000 clones, about nine tenths appearing once. Sequencing was carried out using peripheral blood. The receptors were gathered from a woman aged 55-69 years who had recovered from COVID-19.

The CDR3 region has the DNA TGTGCCAGCAGCTCACGGGGGGGCTCGATCCGTGAGCAGTTCTTC. This sequence encodes CASSSRGGSIREQFF. This chain joins TRBV7-3 and TRBJ2-1; 8 positions agree with TRBD2. V shed 4 bases and J 9 bases; nucleotides not matched to a gene: 11. The CDR3 is 15 residues long. CDR1 and CDR2 (germline): SGHTA, FQGTGA.

This clone was counted once. The chain uses TRBV28 and TRBJ1-4; D remains unclear. From germline, CDR1 is MDHEN and CDR2 SYDVKM. V lost 6 bases to trimming and J lost 2 bases, with 19 bases between them. This CDR3 contains 17 residues. The CDR3 reads CASSPPPHGVTNEKLFF. CDR3 coding DNA: TGTGCCAGCAGCCCACCCCCGCACGGAGTCACTAATGAAAAACTGTTTTTT.

In the case of this clone: Other DNA variants within this sample encode the same CDR3. The chain's CDR3 is CASSLEGVGQPQHF. The DNA for the CDR3 is TGCGCCAGCAGCTTGGAGGGGGTCGGTCAGCCCCAGCATTTT. The chain recombines TRBV5-1 with TRBJ1-5; D might be TRBD1 (6 bases). V was trimmed by 0 bases and J by 6 bases, leaving 10 bases between them. CDR1 SGHRS and CDR2 YFSETQ come from the germline V gene. This CDR3 has 14 amino acids. Variable domain in full (rest from reference TRBV5-1 and TRBJ1-5): KAGVTQTPRYLIKTRGQQVTLSCSPISGHRSVSWYQQTPGQGLQFLFEYFSETQRNKGNFPGRFSGRQFSNSRSEMNVSTLELGDSALYLCASSLEGVGQPQHFGDGTRLSIL.

The chain joins TRBV6-5 to TRBJ2-1; 13 bases align to TRBD2. Trimming at V came to 6 bases and at J to 10 bases, leaving 3 bases not matched to a gene. The germline gives CDR1 MNHEY, CDR2 SVGAGI. The CDR3 is 13 amino acids. The CDR3 nucleotides are TGTGCCAGCAGGGGACTAGCGGGGAGCGAGCAGTTCTTC. Translated: CASRGLAGSEQFF.

This rearrangement joins TRBV24-1 to TRBJ2-1; possibly TRBD2 for D (5 bases). Trimming removed 5 bases from V and 4 bases from J, with 11 bases in between. Germline V CDR1 and CDR2: KGHDR, SFDVKD. The CDR3 consists of 14 residues. In DNA form, the CDR3 reads TGTGCCACCAGTGGAGGGAGACCTTACAATGAGCAGTTCTTC. Translating it yields CATSGGRPYNEQFF.

The chain links TRBV18 to TRBJ2-5; a weak D match, TRBD2 (5 bases). This CDR3 is built from 13 residues. Trimming shortened V by 2 bases and J by 3 bases, and 7 bases separated the two germline ends. Germline V CDR1 and CDR2: KGHSH, LQKENI. The DNA for the CDR3 is TGTGCCAGCTCACCATCCGGGGAAGAGACCCAGTACTTC. This translates into CASSPSGEETQYF.

For this clone: Within the sample, other DNA sequences also encode this same CDR3. This chain links TRBV7-3 with TRBJ1-2; D is ambiguous. The CDR3 is 13 amino acids. Germline V lookup: CDR1 SGHTA, CDR2 FQGTGA. Between the trimmed V and J ends, which lost 5 bases and 3 bases, there was a span of 10 bases. The CDR3: CASSLRPDYGYTF. DNA of the CDR3: TGTGCCAGCAGCCTTCGTCCTGACTATGGCTACACCTTC.

This chain uses TRBV27 with TRBJ1-4; 8 bases map to TRBD1. The CDR3 consists of 14 residues. CDR1 and CDR2 (germline): MNHEY, SMNVEV (reference sequence). Trimming at V came to 3 bases and at J to 5 bases, leaving 2 bases not matched to a gene. The CDR3 coding sequence is TGTGCCAGCAGTTTCCGGGACAGGAATGAAAAACTGTTTTTT. As protein: CASSFRDRNEKLFF.

This sequence joins TRBV7-3 and TRBJ2-3; D possibly corresponds to TRBD2 (6 bases). This CDR3 is built from 20 residues. Germline CDR1 is SGHTA and CDR2 is FQGTGA. Trimming cost V 5 bases and J 2 bases, with 29 bases left between them. The CDR3 loop reads CASSRFGVFASAYLTDTQYF. CDR3 DNA: TGTGCCAGCAGCCGATTCGGAGTCTTTGCTAGCGCTTACCTCACAGATACGCAGTATTTT.

V is TRBV11-2 and J is TRBJ2-5; TRBD1 matches at 8 bases. The CDR3 has 13 amino acids. Trimming removed 5 bases from V and 4 bases from J; junction bases left unmatched: 3. CDR1 is SGHAT and CDR2 is FQNNGV in the germline V gene. This CDR3 is CASSKDRVETQYF. The CDR3 DNA sequence: TGTGCCAGCAGCAAGGACAGGGTAGAGACCCAGTACTTC.

This clone came up a few times. The sample contains more than one DNA sequence encoding this CDR3. This chain uses TRBV7-2 with TRBJ1-6; tentatively, D is TRBD1 (5 bases). V was shortened by 1 base and J by 6 bases, with 7 bases between the two germline ends. The CDR3 loop spans 14 amino acids. The V gene's germline CDR1 is SGHTA and CDR2 FQGNSA. The CDR3 protein is CASSLEGLNSPLHF. In nucleotides, the CDR3 is TGTGCCAGCAGCTTAGAGGGGCTTAATTCACCCCTCCACTTT. The complete variable domain, with remaining parts taken from reference TRBV7-2 and TRBJ1-6, reads GAGVSQSPSNKVTEKGKDVELRCDPISGHTALYWYRQSLGQGLEFLIYFQGNSAPDKSGLPSDRFSAERTGGSVSTLTIQRTQQEDSAVYLCASSLEGLNSPLHFGNGTRLTVT.

This chain links TRBV9 with TRBJ1-6; 7 nucleotides align to TRBD1. CDR1 is SGDLS, CDR2 YYNGEE, per germline. The junction had 5 bases not matched to a gene; V was cut back by 5 bases and J by 0 bases. The CDR3 loop spans 16 amino acids. CDR3 sequence reads: CASSWTGSSYNSPLHF. CDR3 in DNA: TGTGCCAGCAGTTGGACAGGAAGCTCCTATAATTCACCCCTCCACTTT. The full variable domain, rest sourced from reference TRBV9 and TRBJ1-6, is DSGVTQTPKHLITATGQRVTLRCSPRSGDLSVYWYQQSLDQGLQFLIQYYNGEERAKGNILERFSAQQFPDLHSELNLSSLELGDSALYFCASSWTGSSYNSPLHFGNGTRLTVT.

This clone was counted between two and nine times. CDR3 loop: CASSFAEISKQFF. The CDR3 nucleotides read TGTGCCAGCAGCTTCGCCGAGATTTCCAAGCAGTTCTTC. V and J are TRBV7-3 and TRBJ2-1, with D hard to call. V was pared by 3 bases and J by 11 bases, with 14 bases between. The CDR3 consists of 13 residues. Germline values: CDR1 SGHTA, CDR2 FQGTGA.

CDR3: CASSVGGWDEQFF. The CDR3 nucleotides are TGTGCCAGCAGCGTGGGCGGGTGGGATGAGCAGTTCTTC. The chain joins TRBV9 to TRBJ2-1; TRBD2 might be the D (5 bases). Deletions cut 2 bases from V and 8 bases from J, with 11 bases between. CDR3 length: 13 amino acids. Germline loops: CDR1 SGDLS, CDR2 YYNGEE.

In its sample, this clone was seen once. The chain has TRBV4-1 and TRBJ1-1, with 7 nucleotides matching TRBD1. V was clipped by 0 bases and J by 0 bases; unmatched bases: 4. Per germline, CDR1 MGHRA and CDR2 YSYEKL. The CDR3 contains 16 residues. CDR3 sequence: CASSQDEGAMNTEAFF. CDR3 bases: TGCGCCAGCAGCCAAGACGAGGGGGCCATGAACACTGAAGCTTTCTTT.

The rearrangement links TRBV7-3 to TRBJ1-6; 7 nucleotides agree with TRBD1. Trimming took 6 bases from V and 9 from J; bases not matched to a gene: 5. The CDR3 sequence is 13 residues long. Germline values: CDR1 SGHTA, CDR2 FQGTGA. The CDR3 is CASSTGAGSPLHF. CDR3 DNA: TGTGCCAGCAGTACAGGGGCAGGTTCACCCCTCCACTTT.

This sequence joins TRBV7-2 and TRBJ1-4; 9 bases match TRBD1. J was trimmed by 7 bases and V by 5 bases; bases with no gene match: 8. Germline V gives CDR1 SGHTA, CDR2 FQGNSA. The CDR3 is 15 amino acids. CDR3 nucleotides: TGTGCCAGCAGCCTGCGGACAGGGGAGGCTGAAAAACTGTTTTTT. Its translation: CASSLRTGEAEKLFF.

This clone was picked up a small number of times. V gene TRBV27 combines with J gene TRBJ1-2, with D uncertain. Germline lookup yields CDR1 MNHEY and CDR2 SMNVEV (reference sequence). The germline V and J ends were trimmed by 2 bases and 6 bases, with 16 bases remaining between them. This CDR3 region has 15 residues. CDR3 coding DNA: TGTGCCAGCAGTTTAGGCCCGGGCCGCGGGGATGGCTACACCTTC. Amino acids: CASSLGPGRGDGYTF.

The chain recombines TRBV5-8 with TRBJ2-3; 8 bases map to TRBD2. This CDR3 spans 18 amino acids. CDR1 is SGHTS, CDR2 YDEGEE, per germline. The V segment lost 0 bases and the J segment 1 base; nucleotides outside the gene matches: 10. The CDR3 nucleotides are TGTGCCAGCAGCTTGGGGTTGAGTAGCGGGGCGCGCACAGATACGCAGTATTTT. It encodes CASSLGLSSGARTDTQYF.